The 26 T cell receptor beta chains in this list originate from one sample, sequenced in a study of tumor-infiltrating lymphocytes in oesophageal squamous cell carcinoma. MiXCR, applied by TCRdb to the PCR reads, yields one record per CDR3 protein. The top ten hold roughly 17% of the sample, which has roughly 14,000 distinct CDR3 sequences, approximately 50% seen once. Sequencing input: esophageal tumor tissue. Receptor source: a male donor with esophageal squamous cell carcinoma.

As concerns this clonotype: This may be a read error, as it is one base from a much larger clone. J is TRBJ2-7 and V is TRBV7-2; D might be TRBD2 (5 bases). The V gene's germline CDR1 is SGHTA and CDR2 FQGNSA. This CDR3 has 14 amino acids. CDR3 residues: CANSLRAVTYEQYF. The CDR3 DNA follows: TGTGCCAACAGCTTGAGGGCAGTGACCTACGAGCAGTACTTC.

This clonotype was seen many times. The rearrangement joins TRBV6-1 to TRBJ1-5; 7 nucleotides match TRBD1. The CDR3 consists of 15 residues. Trimming removed 7 bases from V and 2 bases from J; junction bases left unmatched: 8. CDR1 MNHNS and CDR2 SASEGT come from the germline V gene. The CDR3 sequence is CASTLYRGGNQPQHF. The CDR3 DNA reads as TGTGCCAGCACCCTCTACAGGGGAGGCAATCAGCCCCAGCATTTT.

Note on this clonotype: One end of the junction fails to match germline, which may point to a read error. V gene TRBV7-2 combines with J gene TRBJ1-6; D unclear. Per germline, CDR1 SGHTA and CDR2 FQGNSA. The CDR3 consists of 15 residues. CDR3 bases: TGTGCCAGCAGCCCCTGGAGGACGGGCTCCTACGAGCAGTACTTT. Protein: CASSPWRTGSYEQYF.

The V call is TRBV24-1, the J call TRBJ2-4, with TRBD2 matching over 8 bases. The DNA matches TRBJ2-1 better at its end, which makes the J call doubtful. The CDR3 is made up of 18 amino acids. The V gene's germline CDR1 is KGHDR and CDR2 SFDVKD. Here the CDR3 DNA reads TGTGCCACCAGTGATTTGCCCACAGCGGGAGAATTTGGGAATGAGCAGTTCTTC. It specifies CATSDLPTAGEFGNEQFF.

The sample holds many counts of this clonotype. The chain employs TRBV15 and TRBJ2-7; D unresolved. The end of the DNA fits TRBJ2-5 better, so the J call may be wrong. Germline values: CDR1 LNHNV, CDR2 YYDKDF (reference sequence). The CDR3 spans 12 residues. Here the CDR3 DNA reads TGTGCCACCAGCAGAGATCTGGAGACCCAGTACTTC. As protein: CATSRDLETQYF.

This clonotype is judged medium-sized. The chain is built from TRBV7-8 and TRBJ2-1, with 8 bases identical to TRBD2. From germline, CDR1 is SGHVS and CDR2 FQNEAQ. After removal of 4 bases from V and 4 bases from J, the junction contained 9 bases not matched to a gene. This CDR3 has 16 amino acids. CDR3 region: CASSSLPAGVYNEQFF. CDR3 nucleotide sequence: TGTGCCAGCAGCTCCCTCCCAGCGGGAGTGTACAATGAGCAGTTCTTC.

The chain has TRBV7-2 and TRBJ1-2; TRBD1 agrees at 9 bases. CDR1 is SGHTA and CDR2 is FQGNSA in the germline V gene. The CDR3 extends over 13 amino acids. After removal of 5 bases from V and 8 bases from J, the junction contained 6 bases not matched to a gene. The CDR3 bases are TGTGCCAGCAGCACCTGGACAGGGGAGGGCTACACCTTC. As protein: CASSTWTGEGYTF.

The chain links TRBV7-6 to TRBJ2-7; 10 nucleotides match TRBD2. The J call is uncertain, as TRBJ2-1 better fits the DNA end. This CDR3 is 15 amino acids long. CDR1 is SGHVS, CDR2 FNYEAQ, per germline. The CDR3 region has the DNA TGTGCCAGCAGCTTAAGGCTAGCGGGAGATGGGGAGCAGTTCTTC. Translating it yields CASSLRLAGDGEQFF.

The rearrangement joins TRBV27 to TRBJ2-7; 7 positions agree with TRBD1. The CDR3 length is 14 residues. With 4 bases clipped from V and 2 bases from J, the junction kept 5 bases outside the gene matches. The germline V gene encodes CDR1 MNHEY and CDR2 SMNVEV (reference sequence). The chain's CDR3 is CASSSGTVTYEQYF. The CDR3 DNA is TGTGCCAGCAGTTCCGGGACAGTGACCTACGAGCAGTACTTC.

There are a few counts of this clonotype. The V and J genes are TRBV9 and TRBJ2-7; maybe TRBD1 (6 bases). CDR1 is SGDLS, CDR2 YYNGEE, per germline. The CDR3 covers 13 residues. The V end was cut by 0 bases, the J end by 4 bases, with 8 bases between. The CDR3, as DNA: TGTGCCAGCAGCGTAGAGCAGGGGTACGAGCAGTACTTC. Amino acid sequence: CASSVEQGYEQYF.

This clonotype has just a few counts. V gene TRBV28 combines with J gene TRBJ2-7; D may correspond to TRBD1 or TRBD2 (5 bases each). This CDR3 has 14 amino acids. Germline CDR1 MDHEN, CDR2 SYDVKM. V dropped 5 bases and J dropped 3 bases, with 14 bases sitting between them. DNA for the CDR3: TGTGCCAGCAGTCTCGGGACCACTATCTACGAGCAGTACTTC. It codes for CASSLGTTIYEQYF.

V is TRBV28 and J is TRBJ2-6; unclear D gene. CDR1 is MDHEN, CDR2 SYDVKM, per germline. CDR3 size: 13 residues. V lost 6 bases, J lost 2 bases, and 5 bases lay in between. The CDR3 sequence is CASRGAGANVLTF. CDR3 in DNA: TGTGCCAGCAGGGGTGCTGGGGCCAACGTCCTGACTTTC.

V is TRBV6-8 and J is TRBJ1-2, with D possibly matching TRBD1 (5 bases). The V gene's germline CDR1 is MNHGY and CDR2 SAAAGT. The CDR3 loop spans 13 amino acids. The V end was cut by 2 bases, the J end by 8 bases, with 12 bases between. The CDR3 coding sequence is TGTGCCAGCAGTTACGACAGCGTGGGCGGCTACACCTTC. Its translation: CASSYDSVGGYTF.

Details on this clonotype: An end of the junction differs from the germline gene, which may be a read error. The V gene is TRBV11-2, the J gene TRBJ2-4; D gene uncertain. The germline V gene has CDR1 SGHAT and CDR2 FQNNGV. The CDR3 is made up of 17 amino acids. This chain's CDR3 is CASSLDRNGYLDSPLHF. In DNA, the CDR3 is TGTGCCAGCAGCTTAGATCGGAATGGGTACCTTGATTCACCCCTCCACTTC.

The J gene is TRBJ2-3, the V gene TRBV11-2; possibly TRBD1 for D (6 bases). The closer fit of TRBJ1-1 to the DNA end suggests the J call may be wrong. CDR3 length: 16 amino acids. CDR1 and CDR2 (germline): SGHAT, FQNNGV. In DNA form, the CDR3 reads TGTGCCAGCAGCTTGGGGAGTGACAGGAAGAACACTGAAGCTTTCTTT. Translating it yields CASSLGSDRKNTEAFF.

This clonotype was counted many times. A single base separates this from a much larger clone, so it may be a read error. The chain employs TRBV10-3 and TRBJ2-5; D is possibly TRBD1 (6 bases). Germline values: CDR1 ENHRY, CDR2 SYGVKD. The CDR3 consists of 10 residues. Trimming removed 10 bases from V and 11 bases from J, with 14 bases in between. The CDR3 DNA sequence: TGTGCCAAACAGGGCTATGAGCAGTACTTC. Residues: CAKQGYEQYF.

This clonotype was observed a single time. The chain uses TRBV12-3 or TRBV12-4 and TRBJ2-3, with D uncertain. The J call may be wrong; the DNA end is better matched by TRBJ1-2. The CDR3 covers 12 residues. This chain's CDR3 is CASSSGIYGYTF. In DNA form, the CDR3 reads TGTGCCAGCAGTTCCGGGATCTATGGCTACACCTTC.

This chain joins TRBV7-2 and TRBJ2-1; 8 nucleotides agree with TRBD2. CDR3 size: 15 residues. Per germline, CDR1 SGHTA and CDR2 FQGNSA. The V gene end was trimmed by 4 bases and the J gene end by 3 bases; junction bases not matched to a gene: 5. The CDR3 is CASSSIAGLYNEQFF. CDR3 DNA: TGTGCCAGCAGCTCTATAGCGGGACTCTACAATGAGCAGTTCTTC.

This clonotype has ten or more counts. The chain has TRBV10-3 and TRBJ1-4; 7 bases fit TRBD1. J gave up 8 bases and V 3 bases, and 12 bases lay outside the gene matches. The CDR3 is 16 residues long. CDR1 is ENHRY and CDR2 is SYGVKD in the germline V gene. This CDR3 is CAISDRGVGYEEKLFF. As DNA, the CDR3 is TGTGCCATCAGTGACAGGGGGGTAGGTTACGAGGAAAAACTGTTTTTT.

V usage is TRBV6-1 and J usage is TRBJ1-5; no firm D call. The V and J ends lost 6 bases and 5 bases respectively, with 14 bases between them. The germline CDR1 and CDR2 sequences are MNHNS and SASEGT. CDR3 length equals 14 residues. The CDR3 spells CASRLPDRYQPQHF. The DNA of the CDR3 is TGTGCCAGCAGGCTCCCGGATCGGTATCAGCCCCAGCATTTT.

Turning to this clonotype: The conserved phenylalanine or tryptophan is not found at the CDR3 terminus, so this likely reflects a read error. The DNA is omitted, as the CDR3 cannot be located on it reliably, and the CDR3 follows TCRdb's listing. The V call is TRBV27, the J call TRBJ2-3; the D segment call TRBD1 is taken from the table without a DNA check. Germline lookup yields CDR1 MNHEY and CDR2 SMNVEV (reference sequence). The CDR3 comprises 14 residues, both ends counted. CDR3 sequence reads: CASSLDVGTQYFGP.

This chain links TRBV11-3 with TRBJ2-1; 8 bases match TRBD1. Germline V gene sequence: CDR1 SGHNT, CDR2 YENEEA. The J segment lost 8 bases and the V segment lost 7 bases, leaving 16 bases of the junction unmatched. This CDR3 contains 16 residues. This CDR3 reads CASMISRDRFIDEQFF. CDR3 nucleotides: TGTGCCAGCATGATATCCCGGGACAGGTTTATTGATGAGCAGTTCTTC.

This clonotype qualifies as medium-sized. This chain joins TRBV6-1 and TRBJ2-7, with 8 bases fitting TRBD2. With V trimmed by 7 bases and J by 5 bases, 10 bases remained unmatched. CDR1 is MNHNS, CDR2 SASEGT, per germline. This CDR3 is built from 14 residues. The CDR3, as DNA: TGTGCCAGCACGCAGCTAGCGGGTGTCCACGAGCAGTACTTC. This translates into CASTQLAGVHEQYF.

Comments on this clonotype: The CDR3 does not close with the conserved phenylalanine or tryptophan, likely indicating a read error. The DNA is omitted, as the CDR3 cannot be located on it reliably, and the CDR3 follows TCRdb's listing. This chain connects TRBV7-3 to TRBJ2-6; no check of the table's D call, TRBD2, against the DNA was made. The V gene's germline CDR1 is SGHTA and CDR2 FQGTGA. The CDR3 extends over 14 residues, inclusive of both ends. Here the CDR3 reads CASSLTGNEQFFGP.

This clonotype counts as medium-sized. This chain connects TRBV7-9 to TRBJ2-6; unclear D gene. The CDR3 is 17 amino acids. Germline assignment: CDR1 SEHNR and CDR2 FQNEAQ (reference sequence). The V gene lost 3 bases and the J gene lost 0 bases, with 12 bases spanning the gap. The CDR3 is CASSFLPTSSGANVLTF. The CDR3 bases are TGTGCCAGCAGCTTCCTACCTACCAGCTCTGGGGCCAACGTCCTGACTTTC.

This clonotype was counted a few times. A much larger clone sits a single nucleotide away, making a read error possible. The chain is built from TRBV6-6 and TRBJ2-1, with D unresolved. V was cut by 4 bases and J by 10 bases, with 8 bases left in between. The CDR3 is made up of 11 amino acids. Germline loops: CDR1 MNHNY, CDR2 SVGAGI (reference sequence). CDR3 residues: CASSFPYEQFF. CDR3 nucleotide sequence: TGTGCCAGCAGTTTCCCCTACGAGCAGTTCTTC.